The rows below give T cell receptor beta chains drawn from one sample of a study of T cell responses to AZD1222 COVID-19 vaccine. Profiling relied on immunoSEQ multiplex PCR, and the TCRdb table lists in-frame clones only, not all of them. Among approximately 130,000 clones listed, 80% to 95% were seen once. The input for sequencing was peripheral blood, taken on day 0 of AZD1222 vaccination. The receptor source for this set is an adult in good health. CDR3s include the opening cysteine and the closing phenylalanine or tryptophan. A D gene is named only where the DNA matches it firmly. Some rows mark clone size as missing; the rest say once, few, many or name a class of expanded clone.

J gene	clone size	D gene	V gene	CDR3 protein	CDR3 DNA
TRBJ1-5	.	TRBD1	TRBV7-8	CASSLRQGAGNQPQHF	TGTGCCAGCAGCTTAAGACAGGGAGCGGGTAATCAGCCCCAGCATTTT
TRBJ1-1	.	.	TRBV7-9	CASSDDSRDDTEAFF	TGTGCCAGCAGCGACGACAGTAGGGACGACACTGAAGCTTTCTTT
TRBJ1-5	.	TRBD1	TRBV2	CASRARTGVDQPQHF	TGTGCCAGCAGGGCCCGTACAGGGGTTGATCAGCCCCAGCATTTT
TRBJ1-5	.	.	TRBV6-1	CASSEAGNSNQPQHF	TGTGCCAGCAGTGAGGCAGGGAATAGCAATCAGCCCCAGCATTTT
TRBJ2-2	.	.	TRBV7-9	CASSILNTGELFF	TGTGCCAGCAGCATACTAAACACCGGGGAGCTGTTTTTT
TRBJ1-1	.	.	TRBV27	CASRPGRTNTEAFF	TGTGCCAGCAGGCCGGGACGGACGAACACTGAAGCTTTCTTT
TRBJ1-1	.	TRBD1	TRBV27	CASSLFAHRDREWMNTEAFF	TGTGCCAGCAGTTTATTTGCTCACCGGGACAGGGAATGGATGAACACTGAAGCTTTCTTT
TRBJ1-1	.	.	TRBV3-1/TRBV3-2	CASSRTGNTEAFF	TGTGCCAGCAGCCGAACAGGGAACACTGAAGCTTTCTTT
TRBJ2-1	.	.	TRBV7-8	CASSAPEGSSYNEQFF	TGTGCCAGCAGCGCTCCAGAGGGGAGCTCCTACAATGAGCAGTTCTTC
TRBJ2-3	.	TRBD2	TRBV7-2	CASSATSGVSTDTQYF	TGTGCCAGCAGCGCGACTAGCGGGGTTAGCACAGATACGCAGTATTTT
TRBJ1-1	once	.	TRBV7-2	CASSLLGRTNTEAFF	TGTGCCAGCAGCTTATTGGGCAGAACGAACACTGAAGCTTTCTTT
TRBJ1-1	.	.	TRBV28	CASIGSGTSRKAFF	TGTGCCAGCATTGGGTCCGGGACATCAAGGAAAGCTTTCTTT
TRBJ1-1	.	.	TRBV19	CASRPPGVFTEAFF	TGTGCCAGTAGGCCCCCAGGGGTTTTCACTGAAGCTTTCTTT
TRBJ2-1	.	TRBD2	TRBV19	CASSSRTSDNEQFF	TGTGCCAGTAGTTCAAGGACTAGTGACAATGAGCAGTTCTTC
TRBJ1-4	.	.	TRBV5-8	CASSVFFGTATNEKLFF	TGTGCCAGCAGCGTGTTTTTCGGCACCGCAACTAATGAAAAACTGTTTTTT
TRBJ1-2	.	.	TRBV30	CAWTAGGSYGYTF	TGTGCCTGGACCGCCGGGGGGTCTTATGGCTACACCTTC
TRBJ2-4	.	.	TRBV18	CASSPPLDLIQCF	TGTGCCAGCTCACCACCGTTGGACCTCATCCAGTGCTTC
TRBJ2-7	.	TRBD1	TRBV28	CASSLWDRVNEQYF	TGTGCCAGCAGTCTTTGGGACAGGGTTAACGAGCAGTACTTC
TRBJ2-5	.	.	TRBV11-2	CASSLYNYQETQYF	TGTGCCAGCAGCTTATACAATTACCAAGAGACCCAGTACTTC
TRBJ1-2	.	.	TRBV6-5	CASRWDGHNYGYTF	TGTGCCAGCAGATGGGACGGCCATAACTATGGCTACACCTTC
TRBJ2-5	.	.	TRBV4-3	CASSRARNGETQYF	TGCGCCAGCAGCCGAGCCCGAAACGGTGAGACCCAGTACTTC
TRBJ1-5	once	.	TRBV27	CASSLRQGFQPQHF	TGTGCCAGCAGTTTAAGGCAGGGGTTTCAGCCCCAGCATTTT
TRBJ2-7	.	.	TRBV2	CATASESPREQYF	TGTGCCACCGCGTCGGAGTCACCTAGAGAGCAGTACTTC
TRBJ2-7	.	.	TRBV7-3	CASSPSTGGYEQYF	TGTGCCAGCAGCCCCTCCACCGGGGGATACGAGCAGTACTTC
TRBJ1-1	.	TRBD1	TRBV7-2	CASSTQTGVDTEAFF	TGTGCCAGCAGCACCCAAACAGGGGTCGACACTGAAGCTTTCTTT
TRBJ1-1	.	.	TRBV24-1	CATSDGRGAGTEAFF	TGTGCCACCAGTGATGGACGAGGGGCAGGGACTGAAGCTTTCTTT
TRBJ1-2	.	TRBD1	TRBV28	CASSLPDRAHGYTF	TGTGCCAGCAGTCTCCCTGACAGGGCCCATGGCTACACCTTC
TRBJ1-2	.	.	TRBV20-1	CSAHANYGYTF	TGCAGTGCCCACGCTAACTATGGCTACACCTTC
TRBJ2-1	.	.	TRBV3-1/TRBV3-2	CASSQGTSSYNEQFF	TGTGCCAGCAGCCAAGGCACTAGCTCCTACAATGAGCAGTTCTTC